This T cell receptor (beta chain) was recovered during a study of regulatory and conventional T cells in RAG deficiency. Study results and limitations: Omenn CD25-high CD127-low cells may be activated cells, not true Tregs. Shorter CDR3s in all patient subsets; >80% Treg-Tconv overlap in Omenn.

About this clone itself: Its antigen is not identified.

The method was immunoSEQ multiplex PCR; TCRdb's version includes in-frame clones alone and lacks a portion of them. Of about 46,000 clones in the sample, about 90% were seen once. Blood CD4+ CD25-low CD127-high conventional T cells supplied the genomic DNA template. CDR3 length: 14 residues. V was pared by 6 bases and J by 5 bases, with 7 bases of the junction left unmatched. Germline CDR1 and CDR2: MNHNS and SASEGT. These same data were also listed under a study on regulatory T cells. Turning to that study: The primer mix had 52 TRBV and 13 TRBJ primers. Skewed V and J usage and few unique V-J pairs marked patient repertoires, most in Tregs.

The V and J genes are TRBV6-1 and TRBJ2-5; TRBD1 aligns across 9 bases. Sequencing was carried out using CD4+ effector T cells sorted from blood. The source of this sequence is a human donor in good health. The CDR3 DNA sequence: TGTGCCAGCAGAGACTACAGGGGGCTGGAGACCCAGTACTTC. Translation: CASRDYRGLETQYF.